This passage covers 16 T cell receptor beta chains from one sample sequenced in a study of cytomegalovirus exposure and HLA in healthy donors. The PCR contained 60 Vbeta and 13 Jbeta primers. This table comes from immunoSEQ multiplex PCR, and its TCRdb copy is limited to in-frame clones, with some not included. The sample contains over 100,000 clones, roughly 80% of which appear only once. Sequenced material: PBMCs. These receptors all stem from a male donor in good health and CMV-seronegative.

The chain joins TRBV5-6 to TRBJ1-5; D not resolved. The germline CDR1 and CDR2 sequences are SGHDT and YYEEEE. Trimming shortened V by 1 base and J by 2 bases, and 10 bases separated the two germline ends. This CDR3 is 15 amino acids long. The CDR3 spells CASSLLSSGNQPQHF. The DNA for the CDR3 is TGTGCCAGCAGCTTGCTTAGCAGCGGCAATCAGCCCCAGCATTTT.

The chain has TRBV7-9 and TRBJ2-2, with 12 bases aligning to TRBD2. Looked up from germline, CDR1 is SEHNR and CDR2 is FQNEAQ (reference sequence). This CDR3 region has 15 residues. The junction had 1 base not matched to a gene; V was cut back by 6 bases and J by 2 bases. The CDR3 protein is CASRLAGGNTGELFF. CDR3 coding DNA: TGTGCCAGCAGACTAGCGGGGGGAAACACCGGGGAGCTGTTTTTT.

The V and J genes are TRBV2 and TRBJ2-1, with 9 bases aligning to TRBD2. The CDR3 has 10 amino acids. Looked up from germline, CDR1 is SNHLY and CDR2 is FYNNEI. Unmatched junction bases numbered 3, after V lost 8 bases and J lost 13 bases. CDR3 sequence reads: CASGGTSQFF. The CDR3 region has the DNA TGTGCCAGCGGGGGGACTAGCCAGTTCTTC.

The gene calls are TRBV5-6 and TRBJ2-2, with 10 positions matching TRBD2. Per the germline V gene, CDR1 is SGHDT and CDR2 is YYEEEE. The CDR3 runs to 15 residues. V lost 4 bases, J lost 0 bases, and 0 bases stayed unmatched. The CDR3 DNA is TGTGCCAGCAGCCTAGCGGGAGCGAACACCGGGGAGCTGTTTTTT. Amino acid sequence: CASSLAGANTGELFF. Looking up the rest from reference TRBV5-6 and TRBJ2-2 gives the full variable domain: DAGVTQSPTHLIKTRGQQVTLRCSPKSGHDTVSWYQQALGQGPQFIFQYYEEEERQRGNFPDRFSGHQFPNYSSELNVNALLLGDSALYLCASSLAGANTGELFFGEGSRLTVL.

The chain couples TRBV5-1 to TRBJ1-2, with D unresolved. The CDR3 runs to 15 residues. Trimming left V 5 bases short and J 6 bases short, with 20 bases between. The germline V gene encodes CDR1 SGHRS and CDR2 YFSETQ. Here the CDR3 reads CASRHIQGGLNGYTF. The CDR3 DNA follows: TGCGCCAGCAGACATATACAAGGAGGATTAAATGGCTACACCTTC. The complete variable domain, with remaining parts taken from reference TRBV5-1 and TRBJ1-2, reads KAGVTQTPRYLIKTRGQQVTLSCSPISGHRSVSWYQQTPGQGLQFLFEYFSETQRNKGNFPGRFSGRQFSNSRSEMNVSTLELGDSALYLCASRHIQGGLNGYTFGSGTRLTVV.

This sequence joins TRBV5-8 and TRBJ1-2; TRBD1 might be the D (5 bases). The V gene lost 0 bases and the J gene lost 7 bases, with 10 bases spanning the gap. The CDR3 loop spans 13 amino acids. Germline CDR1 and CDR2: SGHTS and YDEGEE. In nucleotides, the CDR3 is TGTGCCAGCAGCTTGGGGGGCAAAAGTGGCTACACCTTC. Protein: CASSLGGKSGYTF.

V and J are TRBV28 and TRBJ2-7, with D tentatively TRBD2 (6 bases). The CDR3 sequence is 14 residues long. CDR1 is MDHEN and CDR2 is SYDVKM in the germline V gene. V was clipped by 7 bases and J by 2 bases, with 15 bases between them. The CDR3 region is CASNTLAYTYEQYF. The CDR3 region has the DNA TGTGCCAGCAACACTCTAGCGTATACCTACGAGCAGTACTTC.

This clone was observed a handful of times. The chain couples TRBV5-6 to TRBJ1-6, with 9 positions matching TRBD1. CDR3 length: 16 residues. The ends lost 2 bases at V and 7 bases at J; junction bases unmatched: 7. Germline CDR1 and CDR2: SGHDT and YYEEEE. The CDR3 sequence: CASSLDRGALNSPLHF. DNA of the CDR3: TGTGCCAGCAGCTTAGACAGGGGGGCCTTAAATTCACCCCTCCACTTT.

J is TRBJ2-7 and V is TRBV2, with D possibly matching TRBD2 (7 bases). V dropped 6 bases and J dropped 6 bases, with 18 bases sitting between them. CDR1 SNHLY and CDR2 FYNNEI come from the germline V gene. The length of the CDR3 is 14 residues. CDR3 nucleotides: TGTGCCAGCAGCCCAAGGGGGGGCGTATCCGAGCAGTACTTC. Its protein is CASSPRGGVSEQYF.

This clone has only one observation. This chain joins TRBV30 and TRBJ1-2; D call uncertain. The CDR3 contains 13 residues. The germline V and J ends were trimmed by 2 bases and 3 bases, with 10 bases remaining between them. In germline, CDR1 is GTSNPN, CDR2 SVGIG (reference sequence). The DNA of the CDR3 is TGTGCCTGGAGTCTCGGGGAGGACTATGGCTACACCTTC. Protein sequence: CAWSLGEDYGYTF. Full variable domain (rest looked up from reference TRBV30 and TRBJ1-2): SQTIHQWPATLVQPVGSPLSLECTVEGTSNPNLYWYRQAAGRGLQLLFYSVGIGQISSEVPQNLSASRPQDRQFILSSKKLLLSDSGFYLCAWSLGEDYGYTFGSGTRLTVV.

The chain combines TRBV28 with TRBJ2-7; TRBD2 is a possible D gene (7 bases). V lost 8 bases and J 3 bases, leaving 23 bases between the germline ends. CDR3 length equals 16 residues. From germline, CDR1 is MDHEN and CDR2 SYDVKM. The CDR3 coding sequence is TGTGCCAGCGGGGGGGCAGAGGAGACGACAGGCTACGAGCAGTACTTC. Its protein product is CASGGAEETTGYEQYF.

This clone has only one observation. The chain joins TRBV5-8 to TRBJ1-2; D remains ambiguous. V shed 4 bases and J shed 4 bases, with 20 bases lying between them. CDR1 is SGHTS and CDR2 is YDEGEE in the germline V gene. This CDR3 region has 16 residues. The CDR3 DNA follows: TGTGCCAGCAGCCGGGGTACCGAAACCGCCCTCTATGGCTACACCTTC. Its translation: CASSRGTETALYGYTF.

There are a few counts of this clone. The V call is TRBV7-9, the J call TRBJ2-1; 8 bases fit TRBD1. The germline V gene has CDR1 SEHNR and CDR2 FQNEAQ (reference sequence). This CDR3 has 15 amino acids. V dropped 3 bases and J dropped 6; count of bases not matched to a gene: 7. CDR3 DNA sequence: TGTGCCAGCAGCTTGGGGCAGGGGGCGTTCAATGAGCAGTTCTTC. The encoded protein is CASSLGQGAFNEQFF.

The CDR3 nucleotides are TGTGCCAGCAGTCCTAGCGGGAGGGGCACAGATACGCAGTATTTT. Residues: CASSPSGRGTDTQYF. This sequence joins TRBV28 and TRBJ2-3; 12 bases are a match to TRBD2. V trimming: 5 bases; J trimming: 1 base; junction bases outside the gene matches: 1. Germline V gene sequence: CDR1 MDHEN, CDR2 SYDVKM. The CDR3 is 15 amino acids.

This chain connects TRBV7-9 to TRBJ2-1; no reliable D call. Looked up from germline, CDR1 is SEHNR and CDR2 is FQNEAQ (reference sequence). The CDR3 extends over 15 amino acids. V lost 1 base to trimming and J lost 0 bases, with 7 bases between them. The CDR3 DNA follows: TGTGCCAGCAGCTTAGGCGTTGCCTCCTACAATGAGCAGTTCTTC. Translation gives CASSLGVASYNEQFF.

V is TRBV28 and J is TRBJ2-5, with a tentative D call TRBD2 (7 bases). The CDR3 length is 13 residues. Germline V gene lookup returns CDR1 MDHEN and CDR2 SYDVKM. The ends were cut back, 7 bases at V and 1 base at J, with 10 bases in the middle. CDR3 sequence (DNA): TGTGCCAGCAAGGGGGGGTTCCAAGAGACCCAGTACTTC. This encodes CASKGGFQETQYF.